This T cell receptor (beta chain) was retrieved from a study of cytomegalovirus exposure and HLA in healthy donors. General study points: Under in vitro conditions, three CMV-associated chains were confirmed as specific for CMV antigens. Whilst most TCR sequences proved rare, a subset of public TCRs occurred across many donors. Later, an analysis found that TCR clusters from the first cohort tended to co-occur in the roughly 110 validation repertoires. Researchers counted 150 to 200 TCR beta chains as cytomegalovirus-associated.

Profiling relied on immunoSEQ multiplex PCR, and the TCRdb table lists in-frame clones only, not all of them. The sample has around 200,000 clones; approximately 86% are singletons. V was shortened by 5 bases and J by 6 bases, with 16 bases between the two germline ends. Germline CDR1 MNHEY, CDR2 SMNVEV (reference sequence). The CDR3 covers 14 residues. As concerns this clone: Its matching antigen is unknown.

Sequences were obtained from PBMCs. The rearrangement uses TRBV27 and TRBJ1-2, with D perhaps TRBD1 (5 bases). The receptor's source is a woman younger than 35 in good health and CMV-seronegative. CDR3 nucleotide sequence: TGTGCCAGCAGTCCCCGGACAAGACGTGATGGCTACACCTTC. Translated, it gives CASSPRTRRDGYTF.